This T cell receptor beta chain was documented in a study of OX40 agonist ivuxolimab in advanced cancers. Findings of the study overall: The study found that CD8+ T cells averaged more expanded clones than CD4+. A proportion of nonresponders additionally exhibited low normalized T-cell clonal expansion. In the 0.1 to 3.0 mg/kg range, CD4+ and CD8+ blood T cells had expanded clonally by week 6.

Autoimmune disease history or systemic immunosuppression disqualified patients. Profiled with immunoSEQ multiplex PCR; TCRdb holds only in-frame clones, not every one. The sample has tens of thousands of clones; around 86% are singletons. This CDR3 region has 16 residues. Germline V gene sequence: CDR1 SEHNR, CDR2 FQNEAQ (reference sequence). Deletions cut 2 bases from V and 12 bases from J, with 25 bases between. Notes on this clone: Its antigen is as yet unknown.

The receptor's source is an adult with an advanced solid tumor such as melanoma, head and neck, liver or kidney cancer. Sequences were derived from CD4+ or CD8+ T cells sorted from blood, sampled in a trial of the OX40 agonist ivuxolimab. V is TRBV7-9 and J is TRBJ1-2; weak D call: TRBD1 (6 bases). This CDR3 is CASSLSRGADAYRDTF. Here the CDR3 DNA reads TGTGCCAGCAGCTTAAGCCGCGGGGCTGACGCCTACAGGGACACCTTC.